This TCR beta chain was found in a study of blood T cell repertoires in COVID-19. At the level of the study: Samples taken during acute and convalescent COVID-19 were collected in the United States, Italy and Spain. T cells, B-cell-depleted T cells, or PBMCs provided the cDNA or gDNA that served as material.

Trimming left V 5 bases short and J 5 bases short, with 8 bases between. The CDR3 consists of 12 residues. Germline V CDR1 and CDR2: SGHVS, FNYEAQ. Produced via immunoSEQ multiplex PCR; TCRdb's table is partial and in-frame only. Among approximately 120,000 clones, approximately 84% were seen once, and the ten largest hold 6.6%. The sequence was obtained from a woman aged 45-65 years with acute or convalescent COVID-19. The sample consisted of peripheral blood. The chain couples TRBV7-6 to TRBJ2-3; D uncertain. DNA of the CDR3: TGTGCCAGCAGCGCCTATATAGATACGCAGTATTTT. It translates to CASSAYIDTQYF.